A selection of T cell receptor beta chains follows, all from one sample in a study of human T cells and chemical hapten exposure. TCRdb processed the RACE reads anew with MiXCR; each CDR3 protein has one entry. In the table there are around 180,000 distinct CDR3 sequences, around 30% of which are singletons. The sequencing here drew on whole blood, taken in connection with sensitization to the hapten diphenylcyclopropenone (DPC). All receptors derive from a woman under 40 with alopecia areata. Some clones in this sample may be carry-over from other donors' samples. Both conserved end residues are part of each CDR3. Each record gives: J gene, V gene, CDR3 protein.

j_gene: TRBJ2-3
v_gene: TRBV20-1
CDR3aa: CSARDLFLPPTDTQYF

j_gene: TRBJ2-1
v_gene: TRBV29-1
CDR3aa: CSVGLAGSSYNEQFF

j_gene: TRBJ2-5
v_gene: TRBV6-2/TRBV6-3
CDR3aa: CASNKRGFRETQYF

j_gene: TRBJ2-7
v_gene: TRBV14
CDR3aa: CASSQSTGGYEQYF

j_gene: TRBJ1-1
v_gene: TRBV5-1
CDR3aa: CASSLGGARNTEAFF

j_gene: TRBJ2-5
v_gene: TRBV6-2/TRBV6-3
CDR3aa: CASSDIPLAGETQYF

j_gene: TRBJ1-5
v_gene: TRBV5-1
CDR3aa: CASSFRGDRNQPQHF

j_gene: TRBJ2-1
v_gene: TRBV10-3
CDR3aa: CATDLDSNEQFF

j_gene: TRBJ2-3
v_gene: TRBV7-6
CDR3aa: CASSLISAGTGGIDTQYF

j_gene: TRBJ1-1
v_gene: TRBV28
CDR3aa: CASRLSHQGAEAFF

j_gene: TRBJ1-1
v_gene: TRBV29-1
CDR3aa: CSVETGMNTEAFF

j_gene: TRBJ1-1
v_gene: TRBV20-1
CDR3aa: CSAREMETFF

j_gene: TRBJ1-1
v_gene: TRBV4-3
CDR3aa: CASSQDPRGWAEAFF

j_gene: TRBJ2-7
v_gene: TRBV20-1
CDR3aa: CSAREQRGRTSGTLYEQYF

j_gene: TRBJ1-2
v_gene: TRBV20-1
CDR3aa: CSAPPQSYGYTF

j_gene: TRBJ1-2
v_gene: TRBV9
CDR3aa: CASSVGGNNYGYTF

j_gene: TRBJ1-1
v_gene: TRBV29-1
CDR3aa: CSAKGDRGRAFF

j_gene: TRBJ2-6
v_gene: TRBV25-1
CDR3aa: CASSDRGRGRFSGANVLTF

j_gene: TRBJ1-2
v_gene: TRBV10-3
CDR3aa: CATRTGAANYGYTF

j_gene: TRBJ1-2
v_gene: TRBV2
CDR3aa: CASSETGQLNYGYTF

j_gene: TRBJ2-3
v_gene: TRBV28
CDR3aa: CASSSPMTGADTQYF

j_gene: TRBJ2-7
v_gene: TRBV28
CDR3aa: CASSFLAGVGEQYF

j_gene: TRBJ2-3
v_gene: TRBV29-1
CDR3aa: CSAGQGLADTQYF

j_gene: TRBJ2-7
v_gene: TRBV7-2
CDR3aa: CASSLGGQGSTYEQYF

j_gene: TRBJ1-6
v_gene: TRBV7-9
CDR3aa: CASSPDSHRGTPLHF

j_gene: TRBJ2-1
v_gene: TRBV10-3
CDR3aa: CAVRGLSSYNEQFF

j_gene: TRBJ1-6
v_gene: TRBV28
CDR3aa: CASSLSTGINSPLHF

j_gene: TRBJ2-5
v_gene: TRBV5-1
CDR3aa: CASSVTSGKETQYF

j_gene: TRBJ2-1
v_gene: TRBV29-1
CDR3aa: CRCGGAYNEQFF

j_gene: TRBJ2-1
v_gene: TRBV29-1
CDR3aa: CSVAKTSDYNEQFF

j_gene: TRBJ1-6
v_gene: TRBV9
CDR3aa: CASSRSQGVNSPLHF

j_gene: TRBJ1-2
v_gene: TRBV13
CDR3aa: CASTPPWDSMGYTF

j_gene: TRBJ2-3
v_gene: TRBV7-9
CDR3aa: CASSQQGGSDTQYF

j_gene: TRBJ2-5
v_gene: TRBV29-1
CDR3aa: CSADGGGETQYF

j_gene: TRBJ2-3
v_gene: TRBV20-1
CDR3aa: CSASLAETQYF

j_gene: TRBJ1-6
v_gene: TRBV9
CDR3aa: CASSVAQEGNSPLHF

j_gene: TRBJ2-7
v_gene: TRBV29-1
CDR3aa: CSVAQTGKLYEQYF

j_gene: TRBJ1-2
v_gene: TRBV7-9
CDR3aa: CASMGSNYGYTF

j_gene: TRBJ1-1
v_gene: TRBV3-1
CDR3aa: CASSQVSRGPAEAFF